These 5 T cell receptor beta chains share one sample of origin, sequenced in a study of PD-1 blockade in classical Hodgkin lymphoma. TCRdb keeps only in-frame clones here, not all; method: immunoSEQ multiplex PCR. The top ten hold roughly 10% of the sample, which has roughly 7,500 clones, about 60% seen once. Documented time point: cycle 4 day 1 (C4D1), after six to seven weeks of nivolumab. Brentuximab vedotin exposure varied, and every patient relapsed after autologous stem cell transplantation. The authors enriched CD8+ T cells from thawed PBMCs via magnetic negative selection. This sample comprised CD8+ T cells from blood, obtained before the fourth cycle of nivolumab. The origin of the receptors is a human donor with classical Hodgkin lymphoma.

The chain employs TRBV19 and TRBJ2-5; a possible D gene is TRBD1 (6 bases). Germline V gene sequence: CDR1 LNHDA, CDR2 SQIVND (reference sequence). This CDR3 region has 15 residues. Trimming pared 1 base from V and 5 bases from J, leaving 14 bases between. The CDR3 is CASSIGVTGPETQYF. CDR3 bases: TGTGCCAGTAGTATAGGCGTTACAGGGCCGGAGACCCAGTACTTC.

This chain uses TRBV19 with TRBJ2-5; TRBD2 might be the D (7 bases). V was clipped by 3 bases and J by 4 bases, with 15 bases between them. The CDR3 extends over 15 amino acids. Germline V gene data show CDR1 as LNHDA and CDR2 as SQIVND (reference sequence). The CDR3 spells CASSIGGGEGETQYF. CDR3 DNA: TGTGCCAGTAGTATCGGGGGCGGGGAGGGAGAGACCCAGTACTTC.

The rearrangement uses TRBV7-3 and TRBJ2-7, with TRBD2 as a possible D gene (5 bases). CDR1 SGHTA and CDR2 FQGTGA come from the germline V gene. This CDR3 comprises 16 residues. Trimming pared 5 bases from V and 5 bases from J, leaving 22 bases between. This CDR3 is CASSLTNSGPADEQYF. The CDR3 DNA follows: TGTGCCAGCAGCCTGACGAACAGCGGACCCGCCGACGAGCAGTACTTC. Based on the CDR3 plus reference TRBV7-3 and TRBJ2-7, the full variable domain is GAGVSQTPSNKVTEKGKYVELRCDPISGHTALYWYRQSLGQGPEFLIYFQGTGAADDSGLPNDRFFAVRPEGSVSTLKIQRTERGDSAVYLCASSLTNSGPADEQYFGPGTRLTVT.

Within the sample, this clone is medium-sized. The rearrangement uses TRBV9 and TRBJ2-1; TRBD2 is a possible D gene (5 bases). With 0 bases removed from V and 1 base from J, the gap between germline ends came to 11 bases. The CDR3 runs 16 residues. The germline CDR1 and CDR2 sequences are SGDLS and YYNGEE. The CDR3 is CASSVGGYGSYNEQFF. DNA for the CDR3: TGTGCCAGCAGCGTAGGAGGGTACGGTTCCTACAATGAGCAGTTCTTC.

This clone was seen only a few times. The chain uses TRBV29-1 and TRBJ2-7; 8 bases line up with TRBD1. Germline assignment: CDR1 SQVTM and CDR2 ANQGSEA. This CDR3 is built from 12 residues. Trimming at V came to 7 bases and at J to 4 bases, leaving 6 bases not matched to a gene. Here the CDR3 reads CSAGDRNYEQYF. For the CDR3, the DNA is TGCAGCGCCGGGGACAGGAATTACGAGCAGTACTTC.